The TCR beta chain described here comes from a study of cytomegalovirus exposure and HLA in healthy donors. Study-wide background: From 190 million or so T cells, an earlier analysis saw 120 million or so unique TCR beta sequences.

Study results and limitations: What TCR beta sequences reportedly achieved was accurate prediction of HLA-A and HLA-B alleles in most subjects.

This PCR relied on a set of 60 Vbeta primers and 13 Jbeta primers. Per the original methods: Unique TCR beta chains totaled roughly 80 million in a later count, with roughly 11 million of them shared. Using immunoSEQ multiplex PCR, the repertoire was profiled, and TCRdb retains in-frame clones only, with some absent. V and J calls and clone size are as listed in that table; D and trimming were resolved from the DNA. The sample has some 180,000 clones; 70% to 80% are singletons. Trimming pared 7 bases from V and 2 bases from J, leaving 17 bases between. The CDR3 is made up of 15 amino acids. Germline V gene sequence: CDR1 SGHNT, CDR2 YENEEA. Unrecorded immune exposures were likely, despite nominal health at sampling. Comment on this clone: Antigen specificity is unknown.

The TCR comes from a woman aged 25 to 39 in good health and CMV-seropositive. Sequenced sample: PBMCs. V is TRBV11-3 and J is TRBJ2-5; D is possibly TRBD2 (6 bases). The CDR3 nucleotides read TGTGCCAGCACCGGAGGGCGGGCTCTGCAAGAGACCCAGTACTTC. Protein product: CASTGGRALQETQYF.